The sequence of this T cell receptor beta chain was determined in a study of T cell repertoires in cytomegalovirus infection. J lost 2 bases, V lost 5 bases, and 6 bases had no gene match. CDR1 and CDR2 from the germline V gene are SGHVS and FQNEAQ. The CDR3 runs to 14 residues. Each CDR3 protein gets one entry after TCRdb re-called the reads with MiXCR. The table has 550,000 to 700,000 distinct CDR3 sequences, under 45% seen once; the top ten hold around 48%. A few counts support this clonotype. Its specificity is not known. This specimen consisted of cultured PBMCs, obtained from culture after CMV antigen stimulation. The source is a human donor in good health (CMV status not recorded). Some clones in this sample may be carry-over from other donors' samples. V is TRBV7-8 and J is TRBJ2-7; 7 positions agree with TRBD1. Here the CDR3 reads CASSPKGTAYEQYF. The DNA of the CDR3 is TGTGCCAGCAGCCCAAAAGGGACAGCCTACGAGCAGTACTTC.